One and the same sample provided the 17 T cell receptor beta chains below, sequenced in a study of blood T cell repertoires in COVID-19 (dated by TCRdb to about 2020). The library came from the immunoSEQ multiplex PCR assay. Held by TCRdb, this immuneACCESS table contains in-frame sequences only and omits some clones. Under half of the omission traces to an unresolved V gene where checked; the cause of the rest is unknown. This sample lists some 300,000 clones; approximately 86% were detected once. The ten biggest clones cover around 13% of the sample. The sample was peripheral blood. These receptors all come from a woman in her sixties or seventies with COVID-19, enrolled during active disease.

This clone was found once. The chain couples TRBV2 to TRBJ1-2, with 9 nucleotides matching TRBD1. The CDR3 contains 16 residues. The germline gives CDR1 SNHLY, CDR2 FYNNEI. The trim removed 7 bases at V and 9 bases at J, leaving 18 bases unmatched. Here the CDR3 DNA reads TGTGCCAGCATGCCGGGACAGGGCCGGGGGGATAGAAGCTACACCTTC. Protein sequence: CASMPGQGRGDRSYTF. Drawing the rest from reference TRBV2 and TRBJ1-2, the complete variable domain is EPEVTQTPSHQVTQMGQEVILRCVPISNHLYFYWYRQILGQKVEFLVSFYNNEISEKSEIFDDQFSVERPDGSNFTLKIRSTKLEDSAMYFCASMPGQGRGDRSYTFGSGTRLTVV.

The chain couples TRBV10-1 to TRBJ2-1; D not resolved. Germline lookup yields CDR1 WNHNN and CDR2 SYGVQD (reference sequence). The CDR3 extends over 13 amino acids. V was trimmed by 2 bases and J by 4 bases, leaving 6 bases between them. The CDR3 here is CASSEMSYNEQFF. In nucleotides, the CDR3 is TGCGCCAGCAGTGAGATGAGTTACAATGAGCAGTTCTTC.

This clone showed up just once. CDR3 loop: CASSQARLGGADEQFF. The CDR3 DNA follows: TGCGCCAGCAGCCAGGCCCGACTCGGGGGGGCGGATGAGCAGTTCTTC. V and J are TRBV4-1 and TRBJ2-1; 8 nucleotides line up with TRBD2. The CDR3 covers 16 residues. Germline CDR1 reads MGHRA; CDR2 reads YSYEKL. V was pared by 3 bases and J by 8 bases, with 12 bases of the junction left unmatched.

The rearrangement uses TRBV4-1 and TRBJ1-3, with D perhaps TRBD1 (6 bases). The V end lost 4 bases, the J end lost 0 bases, and 16 bases lay between the germline ends. Germline CDR1 reads MGHRA; CDR2 reads YSYEKL. The CDR3 loop spans 17 amino acids. The CDR3 DNA reads TGCGCCAGCAGCCTGACGGGACACCCGAGCTCTGGAAACACCATATATTTT. This gives the protein CASSLTGHPSSGNTIYF.

The chain combines TRBV5-6 with TRBJ1-4; a weak D match, TRBD1 (5 bases). Germline CDR1 and CDR2: SGHDT and YYEEEE. V lost 0 bases and J lost 7, with 13 bases in between. The CDR3 consists of 15 residues. The CDR3 DNA reads TGTGCCAGCAGCTTGGCCAAGGGGAAACTTGAAAAACTGTTTTTT. Its translation: CASSLAKGKLEKLFF.

The V gene is TRBV28, the J gene TRBJ1-5, with D unresolved. The CDR3 spans 12 residues. V lost 10 bases to trimming and J lost 7 bases, with 14 bases between them. Germline V CDR1 and CDR2: MDHEN, SYDVKM. CDR3 sequence: CATRAGNQPQHF. In DNA, the CDR3 is TGTGCCACCCGCGCCGGGAACCAGCCCCAGCATTTT.

The chain is built from TRBV24-1 and TRBJ2-1; the match to TRBD1 covers 8 bases. CDR1 is KGHDR, CDR2 SFDVKD, per germline. The CDR3 covers 18 residues. Trimming removed 1 base from V and 3 bases from J; junction bases left unmatched: 10. The CDR3 DNA sequence: TGTGCCACCAGTGATTTAACAGGGGGGCGGGGAGTCTACAATGAGCAGTTCTTC. Amino acid sequence: CATSDLTGGRGVYNEQFF.

This clone was seen only once. The V call is TRBV10-3, the J call TRBJ2-1; 10 nucleotides line up with TRBD1. The CDR3 sequence is 12 residues long. Germline CDR1 ENHRY, CDR2 SYGVKD. J lost 8 bases, V lost 6 bases, and 1 base had no gene match. The chain's CDR3 is CAIRDRGDEQFF. As DNA, the CDR3 is TGTGCCATCAGGGACAGGGGGGATGAGCAGTTCTTC.

The V call is TRBV1, the J call TRBJ2-1; the table calls TRBD2, which could not be checked here. TRBV1 is given as a pseudogene. The CDR3 totals 18 residues. CDR3 sequence: CTSSPPRFPPGGRGEQFF. DNA for the CDR3: TGCACCAGCAGCCCCCCGAGATTCCCCCCGGGGGGCCGGGGGGAGCAGTTCTTC.

The rearrangement joins TRBV4-3 to TRBJ2-7; D is unclear. The V gene's germline CDR1 is LGHNA and CDR2 YSLEER. V was cut by 1 base and J by 4 bases, with 8 bases left in between. This CDR3 has 13 amino acids. The CDR3 bases are TGCGCCAGCAGCCAAGGACTGGCATACGAGCAGTACTTC. As protein: CASSQGLAYEQYF.

The chain is built from TRBV10-2 and TRBJ1-1; D ambiguous. Trimming took off 0 bases at V and 1 base at J, with 12 bases between the two ends. The CDR3 has 16 residues. Germline V gene sequence: CDR1 WSHSY, CDR2 SAAADI. This CDR3 is CASSESGSLRNTEAFF. The CDR3 nucleotides read TGCGCCAGCAGTGAGTCGGGGAGTCTTAGGAACACTGAAGCTTTCTTT.

The chain joins TRBV7-2 to TRBJ1-1; possibly TRBD1 for D (5 bases). The CDR3 runs to 14 residues. The germline gives CDR1 SGHTA, CDR2 FQGNSA. The V end was cut by 5 bases, the J end by 4 bases, with 14 bases between. CDR3 in DNA: TGTGCCAGCAGCCAGGGTGGGTTGGGCACTGAAGCTTTCTTT. This sequence encodes CASSQGGLGTEAFF.

The chain links TRBV25-1 to TRBJ2-4; weak D call: TRBD1 (6 bases). The CDR3 contains 11 residues. V was pared by 3 bases and J by 12 bases, with 9 bases between. Germline CDR1 reads MGHDK; CDR2 reads SYGVNS. The CDR3, as DNA: TGTGCCAGCAGTGATGTGGACAGTCAGTACTTC. Amino acids: CASSDVDSQYF.

The chain employs TRBV19 and TRBJ1-5; a possible D gene is TRBD1 (6 bases). This CDR3 has 17 residues. CDR1 and CDR2 from the germline V gene are LNHDA and SQIVND (reference sequence). V was clipped by 1 base and J by 0 bases, with 13 bases between them. This CDR3 reads CASSIGRGGDSNQPQHF. The CDR3 DNA follows: TGTGCCAGTAGTATAGGCCGAGGGGGAGATAGCAATCAGCCCCAGCATTTT.

This chain uses TRBV19 with TRBJ1-1; 9 bases line up with TRBD1. CDR3 length: 13 residues. J gave up 5 bases and V 9 bases, and 7 bases lay outside the gene matches. Germline-derived CDR1 and CDR2 are LNHDA and SQIVND (reference sequence). The CDR3 bases are TGTGCCAGCCAGACAGGGGGAATTACTGAAGCTTTCTTT. Translating it yields CASQTGGITEAFF.

This chain uses TRBV5-8 with TRBJ1-2; 7 nucleotides line up with TRBD1. The V segment lost 4 bases and the J segment 8 bases; nucleotides outside the gene matches: 17. Germline V gene data show CDR1 as SGHTS and CDR2 as YDEGEE. The CDR3 contains 16 residues. The CDR3: CASSNLRQGIAGGYTF. CDR3 DNA: TGTGCCAGCAGCAACCTTCGACAGGGAATCGCAGGGGGCTACACCTTC.

The V gene is TRBV9, the J gene TRBJ1-1; D is uncertain. V was pared by 1 base and J by 5 bases, with 12 bases between. The germline V gene has CDR1 SGDLS and CDR2 YYNGEE. This CDR3 spans 14 amino acids. The CDR3 spells CASSVSGSWTEAFF. The DNA for the CDR3 is TGTGCCAGCAGCGTAAGTGGCAGTTGGACTGAAGCTTTCTTT.